This TCR beta chain is from a study of Graves' ophthalmopathy and Graves' hyperthyroidism. RNA transcripts provided the template for amplifying TCR beta CDR3 regions. First-round RT-PCR employed HTBI primers, with a second-round multiplex PCR after it. TCRdb used MiXCR to reprocess the multiplex PCR reads, holding one entry per CDR3 protein. The table lists about 740,000 distinct CDR3 sequences, roughly 41% of them singletons. In regard to this clonotype: At one boundary the junction diverges from the germline segment, which might be a read error.

The sequenced sample was peripheral blood. This TCR derives from an adult man with Graves' ophthalmopathy.

The CDR3 bases are TGTGCCAGCAGCCGACCGGGACAACTCTATGGCTACACCTTC. The encoded protein is CASSRPGQLYGYTF. The chain links TRBV5-1 to TRBJ1-2, with D maybe TRBD1 (6 bases). CDR1 is SGHRS and CDR2 is YFSETQ in the germline V gene. This CDR3 is built from 14 residues.